The sequence of this T cell receptor beta chain was determined in a study of blood T cell repertoires in COVID-19. Per germline, CDR1 SGDLS and CDR2 YYNGEE. V was cut by 4 bases and J by 4 bases, with 18 bases left in between. This CDR3 has 16 amino acids. Profiling relied on immunoSEQ multiplex PCR, and the TCRdb table lists in-frame clones only, not all of them. The repertoire holds roughly 230,000 clones, with 83% as singletons. The sample comprised peripheral blood. The receptor was derived from a human donor in a cohort sampled during active COVID-19. J is TRBJ2-1 and V is TRBV9, with D possibly being TRBD1 (7 bases). For the CDR3, the DNA is TGTGCCAGCAGCCCCCAGGGGGGACATTCTTACAATGAGCAGTTCTTC. This sequence encodes CASSPQGGHSYNEQFF.